This TCR beta chain is from a study of T cell changes during pregnancy in multiple sclerosis. This clone was seen a single time. Clones were sequenced by immunoSEQ multiplex PCR, and TCRdb holds only the in-frame ones, with some missing. This sample has fewer than 110,000 clones, with about 91% found just once. The germline gives CDR1 SGHRS, CDR2 YFSETQ. CDR3 length: 15 amino acids. V lost 4 bases to trimming and J lost 5 bases; unmatched junction nucleotides: 7. The starting material was peripheral blood, obtained in the second trimester of pregnancy. The genes are TRBV5-1 and TRBJ2-3; TRBD1 matches 10 bases. The receptor was derived from a female donor with multiple sclerosis, enrolled in a pregnancy study. In nucleotides, the CDR3 is TGCGCCAGCAGCCTCCTAGGACAGGGGGTAGATACGCAGTATTTT. This sequence encodes CASSLLGQGVDTQYF.